This T cell receptor (beta chain) is from a study of immune evolution from preneoplasia to lung adenocarcinoma. The CDR3 consists of 13 residues. The germline V gene encodes CDR1 SEHNR and CDR2 FQNEAQ (reference sequence). V lost 2 bases, J lost 0 bases, and 5 bases lay in between. Measured with immunoSEQ multiplex PCR; TCRdb has only the in-frame clones, and not every one. The table records 4,500 to 5,500 clones, approximately 80% of them present only once. Patient tissue came from resections in Japan or China, 2014–2017. Details on this clone: The antigen is not known.

The study, taken as a whole, reports: Normal lung had the highest top T cell clone frequencies. Normal lung had highest clonality; later lesions appeared denser, more diverse.

Input material: FFPE adjacent normal lung tissue. The chain couples TRBV7-9 to TRBJ2-7; D uncertain. This TCR derives from a donor at least 70 years old with lung adenocarcinoma. The CDR3 spells CASSLSDSYEQYF. DNA of the CDR3: TGTGCCAGCAGCTTAAGCGACTCCTACGAGCAGTACTTC.